The 7 T cell receptor beta chains below all came from one sample that was sequenced in a study of T-cell memory formation after mild COVID-19. MiXCR, applied by TCRdb to the 5' RACE reads, yields one record per CDR3 protein. This table holds under 400,000 distinct CDR3 sequences, about 21% found once. The sequenced sample consisted of PBMCs or a T cell subset sorted from them (not recorded which). Every receptor here comes from an adult woman who had mild COVID-19 (a few samples of this study predate the infection). Cell type and time point are not known.

CDR3 sequence reads: CASKTGLNTEAFF. As DNA, the CDR3 is TGTGCCAGCAAAACAGGGCTGAACACTGAAGCTTTCTTT. This chain connects TRBV6-2 or TRBV6-3 to TRBJ1-1; D is perhaps TRBD1 (6 bases). The CDR3 has 13 amino acids. V shed 7 bases and J shed 0 bases, with 9 bases lying between them. CDR1 is MNHEY, CDR2 SVGEGT, per germline.

There are many counts of this clonotype. The V gene is TRBV4-2, the J gene TRBJ2-1; D uncertain. CDR1 and CDR2 from the germline V gene are LGHNA and YNFKEQ. The ends were cut back, 1 base at V and 5 bases at J, with 9 bases in the middle. This CDR3 spans 14 amino acids. This CDR3 is CASSQGQADNEQFF. In DNA, the CDR3 is TGTGCCAGCAGCCAAGGGCAGGCCGACAATGAGCAGTTCTTC.

This clonotype has just a few counts. V gene TRBV5-1 combines with J gene TRBJ2-3; no firm D call. The CDR3 is 14 residues long. With 0 bases removed from V and 6 bases from J, the gap between germline ends came to 11 bases. The V gene's germline CDR1 is SGHRS and CDR2 YFSETQ. The CDR3 nucleotides are TGCGCCAGCAGCTTGGGAAGACCGGAGGATACGCAGTATTTT. Amino acid sequence: CASSLGRPEDTQYF.

The V call is TRBV6-5, the J call TRBJ1-1, with D maybe TRBD1 (6 bases). Trimming shortened V by 7 bases and J by 5 bases, and 14 bases separated the two germline ends. This CDR3 region has 13 residues. Germline CDR1 is MNHEY and CDR2 is SVGAGI. The CDR3 is CASIREGGTEAFF. CDR3 coding DNA: TGTGCCAGCATAAGGGAGGGGGGTACTGAAGCTTTCTTT.

V is TRBV5-1 and J is TRBJ2-5; D is undetermined. V shed 0 bases and J shed 2 bases, with 11 bases lying between them. The CDR3 extends over 15 amino acids. Germline V gene data show CDR1 as SGHRS and CDR2 as YFSETQ. CDR3 DNA: TGCGCCAGCAGCTTGGAAGGCAGAAGGCAAGAGACCCAGTACTTC. This translates into CASSLEGRRQETQYF.

The chain links TRBV7-3 to TRBJ2-3, with D perhaps assigned TRBD1 or TRBD2 (5 bases each). The V end lost 1 base, the J end lost 5 bases, and 13 bases lay between the germline ends. Germline V CDR1 and CDR2: SGHTA, FQGTGA. The CDR3 length is 15 residues. DNA for the CDR3: TGTGCCAGCAGCTTAAGAGGGGCCTACCGAGATACGCAGTATTTT. Translated, it gives CASSLRGAYRDTQYF.

This clonotype was counted only a few times. The rearrangement links TRBV12-3 or TRBV12-4 to TRBJ2-5; 7 nucleotides align to TRBD1. The V gene end was trimmed by 6 bases and the J gene end by 4 bases; junction bases not matched to a gene: 11. There are 15 residues in the CDR3. The chain's CDR3 is CASRRQGGQGETQYF. CDR3 DNA: TGTGCCAGCAGACGGCAAGGGGGCCAGGGAGAGACCCAGTACTTC.